This record looks at one TCR beta chain sequence and its context. Its target is not known. The CDR3 consists of 17 residues. V lost 0 bases and J lost 4; bases outside the gene matches: 8. Germline loops: CDR1 SGHNT, CDR2 YYREEE (reference sequence). Libraries were prepared by immunoSEQ multiplex PCR; TCRdb keeps only in-frame clonotypes and omits some of them. The data show some 2,500,000 clones, 93% seen once. This specimen comes from a study of shared clonotypes between healthy human individuals. Regarding the study as a whole: Non-shared clonotypes displayed generation probabilities falling below those of clonotypes present in all four donors.

This chain connects TRBV5-4 to TRBJ2-2, with 8 bases identical to TRBD2. The TCR comes from a man younger than 35 in good health. Some clones in this sample may be carry-over from other donors' samples. Sequenced input: naive CD4+ T cells from PBMCs. The sample's subset: CD45RA+ positively selected. The CDR3 coding sequence is TGTGCCAGCAGCTTGGGGCGGGGTAGCGGGACCACCGGGGAGCTGTTTTTT. This gives the protein CASSLGRGSGTTGELFF. The full variable domain, its missing parts supplied by reference TRBV5-4 and TRBJ2-2, is ETGVTQSPTHLIKTRGQQVTLRCSSQSGHNTVSWYQQALGQGPQFIFQYYREEENGRGNFPPRFSGLQFPNYSSELNVNALELDDSALYLCASSLGRGSGTTGELFFGEGSRLTVL.